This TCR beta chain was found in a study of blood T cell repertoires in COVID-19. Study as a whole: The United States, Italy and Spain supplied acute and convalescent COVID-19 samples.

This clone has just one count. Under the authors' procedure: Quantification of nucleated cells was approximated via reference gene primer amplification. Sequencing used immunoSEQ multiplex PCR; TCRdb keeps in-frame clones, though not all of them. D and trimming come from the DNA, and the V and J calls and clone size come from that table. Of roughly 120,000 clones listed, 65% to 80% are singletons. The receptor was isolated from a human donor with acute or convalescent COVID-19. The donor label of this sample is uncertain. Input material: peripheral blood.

CDR3 in amino acids: CASSSNRRPYGYTF. CDR3 DNA: TGTGCCAGCAGTTCAAACAGGCGGCCCTATGGCTACACCTTC. V usage is TRBV6-5 and J usage is TRBJ1-2; tentatively, D is TRBD1 (5 bases). This CDR3 region has 14 residues. Germline V CDR1 and CDR2: MNHEY, SVGAGI. Deletions cut 4 bases from V and 4 bases from J, with 13 bases between.